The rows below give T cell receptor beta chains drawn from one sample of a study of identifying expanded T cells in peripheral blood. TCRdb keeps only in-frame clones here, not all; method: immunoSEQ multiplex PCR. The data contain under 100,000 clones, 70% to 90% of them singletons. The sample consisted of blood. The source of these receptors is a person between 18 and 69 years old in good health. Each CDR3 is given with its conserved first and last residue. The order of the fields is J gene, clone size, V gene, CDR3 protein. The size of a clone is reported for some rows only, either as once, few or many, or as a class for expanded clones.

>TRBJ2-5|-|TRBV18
CASSPSDRQETQYF
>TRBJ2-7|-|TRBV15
CATSRKSGTGAHEQYF
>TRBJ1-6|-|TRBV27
CASSLAANKNSPLHF
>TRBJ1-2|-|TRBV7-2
CASSLPPVSNYGYTF
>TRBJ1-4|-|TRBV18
CASSPRGQGNEKLFF
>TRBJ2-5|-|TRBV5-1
CASSLLGRNQETQYF
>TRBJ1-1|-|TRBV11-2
CASSLDQGWTEAFF
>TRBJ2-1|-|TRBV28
CASSSTELNEQFF
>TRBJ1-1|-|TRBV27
CASSLGYGTEAFF
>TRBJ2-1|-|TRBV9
CASSDAGASNEQFF
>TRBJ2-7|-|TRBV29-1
CSVSGQGNPYEQYF
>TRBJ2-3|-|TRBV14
CASSQTSGRATQYF
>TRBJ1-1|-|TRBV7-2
CASSLAPDNTEAFF
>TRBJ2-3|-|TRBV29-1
CSVASGSGNLGTQYF
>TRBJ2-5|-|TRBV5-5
CASSAEAQYF
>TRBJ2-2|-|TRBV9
CASSTGTSNTGELFF
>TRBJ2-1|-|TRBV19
CASRGLGGDPYNEQFF
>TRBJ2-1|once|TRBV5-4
CASSPRLAGVDNEQFF
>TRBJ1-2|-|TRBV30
CAWAGTGHASYGYTF
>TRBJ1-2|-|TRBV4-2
CASSYQTGGSSNYGYTF
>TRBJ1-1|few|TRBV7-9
CASSLSLSDAFF
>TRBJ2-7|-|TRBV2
CASMREYEQYF
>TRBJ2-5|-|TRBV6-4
CASSERGLAECEQYF
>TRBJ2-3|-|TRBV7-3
CASRPGGSTDTQYF
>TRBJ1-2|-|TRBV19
CASSRTTGGGYGYTF
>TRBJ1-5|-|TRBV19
CASSIDREGSGPQHF
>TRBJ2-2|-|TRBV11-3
CASSLGPNTGELFF
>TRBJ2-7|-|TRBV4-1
CASSQDTSGRPLEQYF
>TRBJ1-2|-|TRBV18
CASSPVGTSNYGYTF
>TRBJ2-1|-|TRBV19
CASSIARPRALYNEQFF
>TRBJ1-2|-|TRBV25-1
CASSVQGTYGYTF